The TCR beta chain under discussion was sequenced for a study of HIV-infected patients and healthy controls. This clonotype was picked up a small number of times. Follow-up blood was drawn about 14 weeks, roughly three months, after antiretroviral therapy began. All unsorted peripheral T cells were captured because whole blood was used without fractionation. Trimming removed 3 bases from V and 3 bases from J; junction bases left unmatched: 8. CDR1 and CDR2 from the germline V gene are KGHSH and LQKENI. There are 16 residues in the CDR3. Around 500 ng RNA was reverse transcribed with alpha and beta constant-region primers. Each of the alpha and beta chains got its own library through chain-specific third strand synthesis with indices. A 5' RACE adapter with a random hexamer and the SP2 primer site was joined to cDNA. TCRdb re-called the 5' RACE reads through MiXCR, storing one row per CDR3 protein. The repertoire includes roughly 3,900 distinct CDR3 sequences, roughly a quarter of them detected once, and about 20% sits in the top ten.

The source of this sequence is an adult with HIV infection. V and J are TRBV18 and TRBJ2-7; 10 bases map to TRBD2. The material sequenced was blood, taken during antiretroviral therapy. The chain's CDR3 is CASSPSLAGEFYEQYF. The CDR3 DNA follows: TGTGCCAGCTCACCTTCCCTAGCGGGGGAGTTCTACGAGCAGTACTTC.